Listed below are T cell receptor beta chains from one sample, sequenced in a study of T cell responses to AZD1222 COVID-19 vaccine. TCRdb's table, derived via immunoSEQ multiplex PCR, lists solely in-frame clones and lacks some. The sample carries 130,000 to 150,000 clones, about 91% recorded once. This specimen was peripheral blood, taken on day 0 of AZD1222 vaccination. The receptor source for this set is an adult in good health. The CDR3 runs from the conserved cysteine through the conserved F or W. The D gene is left open where the match is weak. A clone size is listed for some rows: how often the clone was seen (once, few, many), or a class if it is expanded.

v_gene	j_gene	d_gene	abundance	len	CDR3nt	CDR3aa
TRBV5-4	TRBJ1-2	NA	NA	13	TGTGCCAGCAGCTCGGGTGGTGGGGGGGTCTACACCTTC	CASSSGGGGVYTF
TRBV6-2/TRBV6-3	TRBJ2-5	NA	NA	16	TGTGCCAGCAGTTACTCGATCGGCACATCTCAAGAGACCCAGTACTTC	CASSYSIGTSQETQYF
TRBV5-4	TRBJ2-3	TRBD1	once	14	TGTGCCAGCAGTGGGACAGGGGCCACAGATACGCAGTATTTT	CASSGTGATDTQYF
TRBV7-2	TRBJ1-5	NA	NA	11	TGTGCCAGCAGCTTAGCGGGCCCCAGGGTTTTT	CASSLAGPRVF
TRBV11-2	TRBJ2-7	NA	NA	13	TGTGCCAGCAGCTCGACTAGTTTCTACGAGCAGTACTTC	CASSSTSFYEQYF
TRBV11-3	TRBJ2-7	TRBD1	NA	15	TGTGCCAGCAGCTCCGGGACAGGGGGCTCCTACGAGCAGTACTTC	CASSSGTGGSYEQYF
TRBV3-1/TRBV3-2	TRBJ2-5	NA	once	12	TGTGCCAGCAGCCTACTAGGACTCTTGCAGTACTTC	CASSLLGLLQYF
TRBV7-9	TRBJ2-7	TRBD1	NA	16	TGTGCCAGCAGCATTTGGACAGGGGGTAGCGCCTACGAGCAGTACTTC	CASSIWTGGSAYEQYF
TRBV19	TRBJ1-1	NA	once	17	TGTGCCAGACACGAGGGAGGGACGGCCGGTTTTACCACTGAAGCTTTCTTT	CARHEGGTAGFTTEAFF
TRBV16	TRBJ1-5	NA	NA	13	TGTGCCAGCAGCCCACGACAGTCCGAGCCCCAGCATTTT	CASSPRQSEPQHF
TRBV6-4	TRBJ1-5	TRBD1	NA	15	TGTGCCAGCTCCCGGACAGGGGAAGGCAATCAGCCCCAGCATTTT	CASSRTGEGNQPQHF
TRBV19	TRBJ1-6	TRBD1	NA	16	TGTGCCCTGTCGGGGACAGTGAGCTCCTATAATTCACCCCTCCACTTT	CALSGTVSSYNSPLHF
TRBV24-1	TRBJ1-2	NA	NA	16	TGTGCCACCAGTGATTTAGTCGGACGGATTAACTATGGCTACACCTTC	CATSDLVGRINYGYTF
TRBV18	TRBJ2-3	NA	NA	14	TGTGCCAGCTCAGAGCTAGCTAGCACAGATACGCAGTATTTT	CASSELASTDTQYF